This TCR beta chain was observed in a study of blood T cell repertoires in COVID-19. About the study: The United States, Italy and Spain were the sources of the acute and convalescent COVID-19 samples. Sources were T cells, B-cell-depleted T cells, or PBMCs; the material itself was cDNA or gDNA.

Original data processing: Amplification with reference gene primers provided the estimates of nucleated cell counts. The data were produced by immunoSEQ multiplex PCR, yet TCRdb's version contains in-frame clones alone and is incomplete. V and J calls and clone size are as listed in that table; D and trimming were resolved from the DNA. This table has about 200,000 clones, about 83% appearing once. The sample comprised peripheral blood. This sequence was found in a man aged 55 to 70 who had recovered from COVID-19.

The CDR3 sequence is CASSPPQTGSRNQPQHF. In nucleotides, the CDR3 is TGTGCCAGCAGTCCACCACAGACAGGGTCGCGCAATCAGCCCCAGCATTTT. This sequence joins TRBV6-6 and TRBJ1-5; TRBD1 aligns across 7 bases. V lost 5 bases and J lost 2; bases outside the gene matches: 12. The germline V gene encodes CDR1 MNHNY and CDR2 SVGAGI (reference sequence). The CDR3 extends over 17 amino acids.